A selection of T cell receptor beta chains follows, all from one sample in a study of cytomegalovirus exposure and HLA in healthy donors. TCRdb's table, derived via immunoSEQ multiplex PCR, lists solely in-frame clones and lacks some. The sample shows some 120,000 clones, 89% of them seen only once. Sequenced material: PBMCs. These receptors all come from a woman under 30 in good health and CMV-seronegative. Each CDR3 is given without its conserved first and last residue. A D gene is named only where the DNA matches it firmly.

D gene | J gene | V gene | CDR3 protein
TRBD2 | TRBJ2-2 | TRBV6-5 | ATGSGIGELF
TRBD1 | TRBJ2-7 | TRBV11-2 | ASSFPLLGQGHEQY
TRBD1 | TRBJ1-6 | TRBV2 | ASRGTGELSPLH
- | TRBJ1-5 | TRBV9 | ASSSDRGPGQPQH
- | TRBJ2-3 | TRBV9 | ASSVASGERDTQY
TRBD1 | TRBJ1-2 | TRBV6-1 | ASSGRDRGYVNYGYT
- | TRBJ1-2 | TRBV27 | ASSYYPLDGYT
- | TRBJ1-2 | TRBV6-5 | ASSYRTDFLGGT
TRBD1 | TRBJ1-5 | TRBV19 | ASSIGTVNQPQH
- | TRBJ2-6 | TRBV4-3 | ASSHSTGSGANVLT
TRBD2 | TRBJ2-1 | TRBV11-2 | ASSRLAMYNEQF
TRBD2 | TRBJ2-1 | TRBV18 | ASSPPAGGRQF
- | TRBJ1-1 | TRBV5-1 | ASSLVSGSWTEAF
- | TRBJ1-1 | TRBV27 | ASRLYSSAEAF
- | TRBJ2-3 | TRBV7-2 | ASSSPHSFAATDTQY
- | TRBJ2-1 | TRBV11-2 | ASSLGPSYNEQF
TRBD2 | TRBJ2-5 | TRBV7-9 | ASTGGETQY
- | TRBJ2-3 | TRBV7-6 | ASSSGTDTQY
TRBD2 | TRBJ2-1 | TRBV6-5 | ASSYSTSADEQF
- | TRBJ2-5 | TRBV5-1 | ASSPGHNSRETQY
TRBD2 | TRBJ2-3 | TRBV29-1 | SVNRPRRLAGAVDTQY
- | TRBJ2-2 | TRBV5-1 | ASREQGRTGELF
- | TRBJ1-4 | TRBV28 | ASSFQGTSNEKLF
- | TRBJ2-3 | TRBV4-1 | ASSQSGDGGQRTDTQY
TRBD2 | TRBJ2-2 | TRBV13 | ASSLSGLAGGYTGELF
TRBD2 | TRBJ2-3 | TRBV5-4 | ASSLGLAGGHSTDTQY
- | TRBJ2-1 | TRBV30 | AWSVVNEQF
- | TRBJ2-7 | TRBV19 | ASRMTSSYEQY
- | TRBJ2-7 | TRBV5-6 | ASSLWEDRIEQY
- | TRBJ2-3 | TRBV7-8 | ASTIDSTSTDTQY
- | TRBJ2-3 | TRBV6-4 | ASSVTGGTDTQY
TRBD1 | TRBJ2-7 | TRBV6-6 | ASSPRQGNYEQY
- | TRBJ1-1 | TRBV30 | AWTSGKGSMAEAF
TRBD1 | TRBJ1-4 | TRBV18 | ASSPPGQTNEKLF
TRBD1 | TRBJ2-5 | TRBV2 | ASSEGLDRGD
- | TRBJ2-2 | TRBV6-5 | ASSLGGWYTGELF
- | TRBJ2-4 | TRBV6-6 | ASILGRSWIENIQY
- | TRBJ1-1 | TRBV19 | ASSHLTGRQSEAF
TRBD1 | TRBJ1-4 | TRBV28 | ASSSPGQGRDEKLF
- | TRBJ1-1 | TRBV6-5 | ASSRYKNTEAF
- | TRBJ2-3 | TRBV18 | ASSPYTTASGGDTQY
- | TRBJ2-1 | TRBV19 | ASSILAGASYEQF
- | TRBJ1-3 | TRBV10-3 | AISESLSGNTIY
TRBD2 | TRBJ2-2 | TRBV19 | ASSILREIAGGRELF
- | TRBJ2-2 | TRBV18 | ASSPREVPAATGELF
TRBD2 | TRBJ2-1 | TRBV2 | ASRGTSGSMDNEQF